The entry below describes one T cell receptor (beta chain). Germline V gene data show CDR1 as MGHDK and CDR2 as SYGVNS. Trimming at V came to 8 bases and at J to 6 bases, leaving 9 bases not matched to a gene. CDR3 length: 13 residues. This record belongs to a study of technical replicates of blood from a handful of donors. Assay: immunoSEQ multiplex PCR; the TCRdb copy retains only in-frame clones and omits some. The data hold tens of thousands of clones, with roughly 94% observed a single time. The chain couples TRBV25-1 to TRBJ1-2; TRBD1 matches at 7 bases. Sequences were obtained from T cells isolated from PBMCs. This TCR was recovered from a human donor in good health. The CDR3 is CASVQQGTDGYTF. CDR3 DNA sequence: TGTGCCAGCGTCCAACAGGGGACGGATGGCTACACCTTC.